This T cell receptor beta chain was found in a study of blood T cell repertoires in COVID-19. At the level of the study: The United States, Italy and Spain were the sources of the acute and convalescent COVID-19 samples.

Those who participated ranged in age from roughly 18 to 89 years and resided in under 25 US areas. Participants' reported clinical history set cohort assignment. The authors' processing: Estimation of nucleated cell counts relied on the amplification of reference gene primers. Assay: immunoSEQ multiplex PCR; the TCRdb copy retains only in-frame clones and omits some. V and J calls and clone size come straight from that table; D and trimming were deduced from the DNA. Of about 160,000 clones in the sample, 65% to 85% were seen once. This CDR3 is built from 16 residues. J lost 4 bases, V lost 0 bases, and 3 bases had no gene match. Looked up from germline, CDR1 is SGHRS and CDR2 is YFSETQ.

This TCR was sampled from a man aged 40-49 years who had recovered from COVID-19. The chain has TRBV5-1 and TRBJ2-7; 14 nucleotides line up with TRBD2. Sequenced material: PBMCs or T cells enriched from blood (not recorded which). CDR3 in DNA: TGCGCCAGCAGCTTGGGACTAGCGGGGGGGCTTTACGAGCAGTACTTC. Amino acid sequence: CASSLGLAGGLYEQYF.